This TCR beta chain stems from a study of T cell responses to AZD1222 COVID-19 vaccine. Study conclusions and caveats: The CD4 TCRs associated with vaccination extended across spike and predominated at 160-218 and 743-854. Scientists sampled the repertoires only once the peak T cell response had passed. Seropositive status at baseline applied to only five or six AZD1222 recipients.

The CDR3 loop spans 15 amino acids. Trimming left V 3 bases short and J 2 bases short, with 12 bases between. From germline, CDR1 is MNHEY and CDR2 SVGAGI. Libraries were prepared by immunoSEQ multiplex PCR; TCRdb keeps only in-frame clonotypes and omits some of them. The sample lists more than 90,000 clones; around nine tenths were seen once. As for this clone: Its antigen is currently unknown.

Sequencing was performed on peripheral blood, taken 28 days after the second AZD1222 dose. The gene calls are TRBV6-5 and TRBJ2-3; D is perhaps TRBD2 (5 bases). This sequence was found in an adult who received the AZD1222 COVID-19 vaccine. The CDR3 loop is CASSYSERFTDTQYF. In nucleotides, the CDR3 is TGTGCCAGCAGTTATAGCGAGCGGTTCACAGATACGCAGTATTTT.